The sequence of this TCR beta chain was determined in a study of T-cell memory formation after mild COVID-19. Regarding the study as a whole: CD4+ contracting clones were found mainly in CM and EM, and CD8+ ones in EMRA. Some SARS-CoV-2-responding clones were already detected in memory before infection. Clones shrinking from day 15 to 85 showed even CD4/CD8 mixes; later expanders tilted CD4+.

Notes on this clonotype: Its antigen is as yet unknown.

Unmatched junction bases numbered 4, after V lost 5 bases and J lost 3 bases. Germline V lookup: CDR1 MNHEY, CDR2 SVGAGI. The CDR3 is 16 amino acids. Each CDR3 protein gets one entry after TCRdb re-called the 5' RACE reads with MiXCR. There are around 300,000 distinct CDR3 sequences in the sample; roughly an eighth occur only once, and about 20% lies in the top ten. The J gene is TRBJ2-1, the V gene TRBV6-5, with 13 bases aligning to TRBD2. This TCR derives from a man aged 18 to 29 who had mild COVID-19 (a few samples of this study predate the infection). Cell type and time point are not known. Sequences were obtained from PBMCs or a T cell subset sorted from them (not recorded which). DNA of the CDR3: TGTGCCAGCAGTCAGGGGACTAGCGGGGACTACAATGAGCAGTTCTTC. Amino acid sequence: CASSQGTSGDYNEQFF.